Listed below are T cell receptor beta chains from one sample, sequenced in a study of technical replicates of blood from a few donors. This table comes from immunoSEQ multiplex PCR, and its TCRdb copy is limited to in-frame clones, with some not included. Counted here are 55,000 to 75,000 clones, around 96% occurring once; the ten biggest clones make up less than 3.5%. The sample taken for sequencing was PBMCs. The receptors were sampled from a human donor in good health. Some clones in this sample may be carry-over from other donors' samples. The conserved cysteine and the conserved F or W are not part of the CDR3 here. Clone size is given for some rows only: seen once, a few or many times, or a class if the clone is expanded.

V,size,CDR3
TRBV11-2,.,ASRLGGQETQY
TRBV5-6,once,ASSLIGQEHYGYT
TRBV2,once,ASRDRGLNSPLH
TRBV12-2,.,ASRYQLRTGTYEQY
TRBV13,.,ASSLVPRTSGRHEQF
TRBV27,.,ASSLRRNQPQH
TRBV7-6,.,ASSYGSVNLYEQY
TRBV5-4,.,ASSLWDKEQF
TRBV6-6,.,ASSYRAGGSGNEQF
TRBV6-6,few,ASSSGGNTEAF
TRBV6-5,.,ASSLGSGGNTEAF
TRBV7-9,.,ASSRGANEKLF
TRBV14,once,ASSQLKRSQPQH
TRBV7-3,.,ASSETLNTEAF
TRBV19,.,ASTDRGRETQY
TRBV19,.,ASIPRGTFIRPGNTIY
TRBV6-5,once,ASSYSGVSYEQY
TRBV5-4,once,ASSTGQGFDYGYT
TRBV6-5,.,ASSSPGSSYEQY
TRBV6-5,.,ASRPPGGNGISYT
TRBV4-3,.,ASSQNLAGNEQF
TRBV11-2,.,ASSLVLSPYNEQF
TRBV5-1,.,ASSSTGFGNTIY
TRBV5-6,.,ASSLLRVTSGGSWDTQY
TRBV7-2,.,ASSLVVGGLITYEQY
TRBV25-1,.,ASSDTGGTNYGYT
TRBV30,.,AWTRKGLTSYEQY
TRBV7-8,.,ASSLRTSGGPRGTDTQY
TRBV4-2,.,ASSQPTGGRKLF
TRBV7-7,.,ASSPPGQGPYEQY
TRBV27,.,ASSPGVGIADTQY
TRBV6-1,.,ASSGSRQGGNTIY
TRBV18,.,ASSPPGLAGGSYEQY